This is a list of T cell receptor beta chains from one sample in a study of T-cell reconstitution after alpha-beta-depleted transplantation in children. TCRdb independently ran MiXCR on the PCR reads; one entry per CDR3 protein. The repertoire holds 200,000 to 250,000 distinct CDR3 sequences, 20% to 30% seen once, with about 5% in the top ten. The input for sequencing was PBMCs, mostly from graft donor cells, taken 360 days after TCRalphabeta/CD19-depleted stem cell transplant. These receptors were obtained from a female patient aged 2-15 years who had a stem cell transplant for congenital amegakaryocytic thrombocytopenia, so the T cells may come from the graft donor. Each CDR3 is given with its conserved first and last residue. The D gene is left open where the match is weak. Size values are once, few and many counts, or a class for expanded clones, and some rows have none.

v_call: TRBV4-1; d_call: -; j_call: TRBJ2-3; clone_size: -; cdr3_aa: CASSPLDRPATDTQYF; cdr3_nt: TGCGCCAGCAGCCCACTTGACCGTCCGGCCACAGATACGCAGTATTTT
v_call: TRBV5-1; d_call: TRBD1; j_call: TRBJ2-7; clone_size: -; cdr3_aa: CASSSKGQGGSEQYF; cdr3_nt: TGCGCCAGCAGCTCCAAGGGACAGGGAGGAAGCGAGCAGTACTTC
v_call: TRBV25-1; d_call: TRBD1; j_call: TRBJ2-1; clone_size: few; cdr3_aa: CASSDQTGGRSYNEQFF; cdr3_nt: TGTGCCAGCAGTGATCAAACAGGGGGCAGATCCTACAATGAGCAGTTCTTC
v_call: TRBV28; d_call: -; j_call: TRBJ1-1; clone_size: few; cdr3_aa: CASSLSWGTEAFF; cdr3_nt: TGTGCCAGCAGTTTATCCTGGGGAACTGAAGCTTTCTTT
v_call: TRBV3-1; d_call: -; j_call: TRBJ2-7; clone_size: many; cdr3_aa: CASSQGLEIYEQYF; cdr3_nt: TGTGCCAGCAGCCAAGGGCTAGAGATCTACGAGCAGTACTTC
v_call: TRBV28; d_call: TRBD2; j_call: TRBJ2-1; clone_size: -; cdr3_aa: CASRPPGLAYNEQFF; cdr3_nt: TGTGCCAGCAGACCGCCGGGACTAGCCTACAATGAGCAGTTCTTC
v_call: TRBV2; d_call: -; j_call: TRBJ1-5; clone_size: few; cdr3_aa: CASRTLTDSNQPQHF; cdr3_nt: TGTGCCAGCAGAACTTTGACAGATAGCAATCAGCCCCAGCATTTT
v_call: TRBV12-3/TRBV12-4; d_call: TRBD2; j_call: TRBJ2-2; clone_size: -; cdr3_aa: CASSSSGLAGELFF; cdr3_nt: TGTGCCAGCAGTTCGTCAGGACTAGCCGGGGAGCTGTTTTTT
v_call: TRBV2; d_call: -; j_call: TRBJ1-2; clone_size: few; cdr3_aa: CASIDFGYTF; cdr3_nt: TGTGCCAGCATAGATTTTGGCTACACCTTC
v_call: TRBV11-2; d_call: TRBD2; j_call: TRBJ2-3; clone_size: -; cdr3_aa: CASSPLAGGTTDTQYF; cdr3_nt: TGTGCCAGCAGCCCCCTAGCGGGAGGGACTACAGATACGCAGTATTTT
v_call: TRBV7-2; d_call: -; j_call: TRBJ1-5; clone_size: few; cdr3_aa: CASSTGGQPQHF; cdr3_nt: TGTGCCAGCAGTACAGGAGGGCAGCCCCAGCATTTT
v_call: TRBV24-1; d_call: -; j_call: TRBJ2-3; clone_size: -; cdr3_aa: CAISHSRSDTQYF; cdr3_nt: TGTGCCATTTCACATAGCCGTTCAGATACGCAGTATTTT
v_call: TRBV12-3/TRBV12-4; d_call: -; j_call: TRBJ2-3; clone_size: -; cdr3_aa: CASSLEMKTFTDTQYF; cdr3_nt: TGTGCCAGCAGTTTGGAGATGAAAACGTTTACAGATACGCAGTATTTT
v_call: TRBV5-1; d_call: -; j_call: TRBJ1-4; clone_size: few; cdr3_aa: CASSSLIGSNEKLFF; cdr3_nt: TGCGCCAGCAGCTCGCTGATTGGAAGTAATGAAAAACTGTTTTTT
v_call: TRBV28; d_call: -; j_call: TRBJ2-2; clone_size: few; cdr3_aa: CASSLPRTYPGELFF; cdr3_nt: TGTGCCAGCAGTTTACCTCGGACCTACCCCGGGGAGCTGTTTTTT
v_call: TRBV20-1; d_call: -; j_call: TRBJ1-1; clone_size: -; cdr3_aa: CSAPTGSPWGTEAFF; cdr3_nt: TGCAGTGCCCCCACCGGCAGCCCCTGGGGCACTGAAGCTTTCTTT
v_call: TRBV15; d_call: TRBD2; j_call: TRBJ2-7; clone_size: -; cdr3_aa: CATSRDPAGGAYEQYF; cdr3_nt: TGTGCCACCAGCAGAGATCCGGCGGGGGGTGCCTACGAGCAGTACTTC
v_call: TRBV12-3/TRBV12-4; d_call: -; j_call: TRBJ2-7; clone_size: many; cdr3_aa: CASRGTSRYEQYF; cdr3_nt: TGTGCCAGCAGAGGGACTTCCCGCTACGAGCAGTACTTC
v_call: TRBV5-4; d_call: -; j_call: TRBJ2-7; clone_size: -; cdr3_aa: CASSSQGHSYEQYF; cdr3_nt: TGTGCCAGCAGCTCACAAGGTCACTCCTACGAGCAGTACTTC
v_call: TRBV7-6; d_call: -; j_call: TRBJ2-1; clone_size: few; cdr3_aa: CASSPTLGGSYNEQFF; cdr3_nt: TGTGCCAGCAGCCCGACACTTGGAGGGTCCTACAATGAGCAGTTCTTC
v_call: TRBV7-3; d_call: -; j_call: TRBJ2-3; clone_size: many; cdr3_aa: CASSLTGTSTDTQYF; cdr3_nt: TGTGCCAGCAGCTTAACCGGAACTAGCACAGATACGCAGTATTTT
v_call: TRBV20-1; d_call: TRBD2; j_call: TRBJ2-7; clone_size: -; cdr3_aa: CSAILAGEYEQYF; cdr3_nt: TGCAGTGCTATTCTAGCGGGAGAATACGAGCAGTACTTC
v_call: TRBV20-1; d_call: TRBD2; j_call: TRBJ2-5; clone_size: -; cdr3_aa: CSARSPGGKETQYF; cdr3_nt: TGCAGTGCTAGAAGCCCGGGGGGGAAAGAGACCCAGTACTTC
v_call: TRBV5-6; d_call: TRBD2; j_call: TRBJ2-2; clone_size: few; cdr3_aa: CASSLGLAENTGELFF; cdr3_nt: TGTGCCAGCAGCTTGGGGCTAGCGGAGAACACCGGGGAGCTGTTTTTT
v_call: TRBV4-2; d_call: -; j_call: TRBJ1-4; clone_size: -; cdr3_aa: CASSQWPGPTTNEKLFF; cdr3_nt: TGTGCCAGCAGCCAATGGCCAGGACCAACAACTAATGAAAAACTGTTTTTT
v_call: TRBV7-9; d_call: TRBD2; j_call: TRBJ2-1; clone_size: -; cdr3_aa: CASSLGPLAGGLNEQFF; cdr3_nt: TGTGCCAGCAGCTTAGGACCCCTAGCGGGAGGGTTGAATGAGCAGTTCTTC
v_call: TRBV6-1; d_call: TRBD2; j_call: TRBJ2-3; clone_size: -; cdr3_aa: CANSIGGAPPDTQYF; cdr3_nt: TGTGCCAACTCGATCGGGGGGGCCCCCCCAGATACGCAGTATTTT
v_call: TRBV12-3/TRBV12-4; d_call: -; j_call: TRBJ2-1; clone_size: many; cdr3_aa: CASSLVGVPSFDNEQFF; cdr3_nt: TGTGCCAGCAGTTTAGTTGGTGTGCCTAGTTTTGACAATGAGCAGTTCTTC
v_call: TRBV3-1; d_call: -; j_call: TRBJ2-7; clone_size: few; cdr3_aa: CASSQVPEGYEQYF; cdr3_nt: TGTGCCAGCAGCCAAGTACCAGAGGGCTACGAGCAGTACTTC
v_call: TRBV12-3/TRBV12-4; d_call: -; j_call: TRBJ1-4; clone_size: few; cdr3_aa: CASSLDLTEGEKLFF; cdr3_nt: TGTGCCAGCAGTTTAGACCTCACGGAGGGTGAAAAACTGTTTTTT
v_call: TRBV3-1; d_call: -; j_call: TRBJ1-2; clone_size: few; cdr3_aa: CASSQGHPQAAPFYGYTF; cdr3_nt: TGTGCCAGCAGCCAAGGGCATCCACAGGCCGCCCCTTTCTATGGCTACACCTTC
v_call: TRBV5-6; d_call: -; j_call: TRBJ2-1; clone_size: -; cdr3_aa: CASSFGHGFDEQFF; cdr3_nt: TGTGCCAGCAGCTTTGGACACGGTTTTGATGAGCAGTTCTTC
v_call: TRBV10-3; d_call: TRBD2; j_call: TRBJ2-3; clone_size: few; cdr3_aa: CATGGRESTDTQYF; cdr3_nt: TGTGCCACCGGGGGGAGGGAATCCACAGATACGCAGTATTTT
v_call: TRBV5-6; d_call: TRBD2; j_call: TRBJ2-2; clone_size: -; cdr3_aa: CASSFGLGPNTGELFF; cdr3_nt: TGTGCCAGCAGCTTTGGACTAGGTCCAAACACCGGGGAGCTGTTTTTT
v_call: TRBV30; d_call: TRBD2; j_call: TRBJ2-1; clone_size: once; cdr3_aa: CACWLAGGSYNEQFF; cdr3_nt: TGTGCCTGCTGGCTTGCGGGGGGCTCCTACAATGAGCAGTTCTTC
v_call: TRBV6-2/TRBV6-3; d_call: TRBD2; j_call: TRBJ2-7; clone_size: many; cdr3_aa: CASSRSGSYEQYF; cdr3_nt: TGTGCCAGCAGCCGAAGCGGGAGCTACGAGCAGTACTTC
v_call: TRBV12-3/TRBV12-4; d_call: TRBD1; j_call: TRBJ2-7; clone_size: many; cdr3_aa: CASSFGQGYEQYF; cdr3_nt: TGTGCCAGCAGCTTCGGACAGGGCTACGAGCAGTACTTC
v_call: TRBV5-6; d_call: TRBD1; j_call: TRBJ2-7; clone_size: few; cdr3_aa: CASSFTGGSEQYF; cdr3_nt: TGTGCCAGCAGCTTCACAGGGGGATCCGAGCAGTACTTC
v_call: TRBV20-1; d_call: TRBD1; j_call: TRBJ2-5; clone_size: few; cdr3_aa: CSARDDRGGKTQYF; cdr3_nt: TGCAGTGCTAGAGATGACAGGGGCGGAAAGACCCAGTACTTC
v_call: TRBV10-3; d_call: TRBD1; j_call: TRBJ2-6; clone_size: -; cdr3_aa: CAISGTGAGANVLTF; cdr3_nt: TGTGCCATCAGCGGGACAGGGGCTGGGGCCAACGTCCTGACTTTC
v_call: TRBV27; d_call: -; j_call: TRBJ1-1; clone_size: few; cdr3_aa: CASSMTGDTEAFF; cdr3_nt: TGTGCCAGCAGTATGACCGGGGACACTGAAGCTTTCTTT